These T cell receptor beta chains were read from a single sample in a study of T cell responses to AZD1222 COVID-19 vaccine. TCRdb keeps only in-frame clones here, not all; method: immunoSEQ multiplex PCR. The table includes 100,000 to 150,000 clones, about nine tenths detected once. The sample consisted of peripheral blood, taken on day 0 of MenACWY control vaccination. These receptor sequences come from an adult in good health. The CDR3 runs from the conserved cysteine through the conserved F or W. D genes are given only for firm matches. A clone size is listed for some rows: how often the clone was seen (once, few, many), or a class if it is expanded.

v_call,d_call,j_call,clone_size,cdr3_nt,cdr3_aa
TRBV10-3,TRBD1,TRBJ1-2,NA,TGTGCCATCAGTGAGTCGACAGGGAGCTATGGCTACACCTTC,CAISESTGSYGYTF
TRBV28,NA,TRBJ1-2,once,TGTGCCAGCAGTTTGGGGGTTAACTATGGCTACACCTTC,CASSLGVNYGYTF
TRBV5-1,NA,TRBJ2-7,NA,TGCGCCAGCCGAACTAGGGCTGTTTCCTACGAGCAGTACTTC,CASRTRAVSYEQYF
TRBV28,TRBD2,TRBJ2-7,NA,TGTGCCAGCAGTTTGAGGGGACTAGCGGGAACCAGCTCCTACGAGCAGTACTTC,CASSLRGLAGTSSYEQYF
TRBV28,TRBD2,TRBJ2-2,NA,TGTGCCAGCAGGGGGCACGGGACTAGCGGGACCGGGGAGCTGTTTTTT,CASRGHGTSGTGELFF
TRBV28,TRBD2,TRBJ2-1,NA,TGTGCCAGCAGTTCGAAGACTAGCGGGAGGTTTAAGGATGAGCAGTTCTTC,CASSSKTSGRFKDEQFF
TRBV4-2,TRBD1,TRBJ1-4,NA,TGTGCCAGCAGCCAAGCGCCGGGACAGCCTGAAAAACTGTTTTTT,CASSQAPGQPEKLFF
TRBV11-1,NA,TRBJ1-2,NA,TGTGCCAGCAGCTTAGCAGGGAACTATGGCTACACCTTC,CASSLAGNYGYTF
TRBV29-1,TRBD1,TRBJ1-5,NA,TGCAGCGTGTCCGGGACAGGGAAGGCGGGGCAGCATTTT,CSVSGTGKAGQHF
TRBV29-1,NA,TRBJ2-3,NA,TGCAGCGTTCAATACGGGGCCACAGATACGCAGTATTTT,CSVQYGATDTQYF
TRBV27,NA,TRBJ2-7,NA,TGTGCCAGCAGTTTAAATGACCCTTCTAAGCGGTACTTC,CASSLNDPSKRYF
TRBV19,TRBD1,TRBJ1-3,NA,TGTGCCACCGGGACAGCTGGAAACACCATATATTTT,CATGTAGNTIYF
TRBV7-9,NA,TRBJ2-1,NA,TGTGCCAGCAGGTCCCTTTCGAGTTATGAGCAGTTCTTC,CASRSLSSYEQFF
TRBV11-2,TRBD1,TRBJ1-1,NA,TGTGCCAGCAGCTTAGTCGGTCAGGGGGCGTATGGAGCTTTCTTT,CASSLVGQGAYGAFF
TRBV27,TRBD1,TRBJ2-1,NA,TGTGCCAGCAGTAAATCCGGGACAGGGTACAATGAGCAGTTCTTC,CASSKSGTGYNEQFF
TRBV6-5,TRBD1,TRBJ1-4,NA,TGTGCCAGCAGATCCGGGGACAGTGAAAAACTGTTTTTT,CASRSGDSEKLFF
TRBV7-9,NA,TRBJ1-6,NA,TGTGCCAGCAGCTTATTCGGGGGACCCCTCCACTTT,CASSLFGGPLHF
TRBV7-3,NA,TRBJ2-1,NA,TGTGCCAGCAGCCCTGACCCCGGACGGTTGCAGTTCTTC,CASSPDPGRLQFF
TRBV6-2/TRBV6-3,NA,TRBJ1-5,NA,TGTGCCAGCAGTAAAGGGAATCAGCCCCAGCATTTT,CASSKGNQPQHF
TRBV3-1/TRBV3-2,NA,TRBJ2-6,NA,TGTGCCAGCAGCCCTGTCGCGGGCAGGGTATCCCCTGGGGCCAACGTCCTGACTTTC,CASSPVAGRVSPGANVLTF
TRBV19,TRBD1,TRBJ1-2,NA,TGTGCCAGTAGGACAGGGATCGGGGTCTATGGCTACACCTTC,CASRTGIGVYGYTF
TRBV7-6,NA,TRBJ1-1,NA,TGTGCCAGCAGCGAACATAGTATGAACACTGAAGCTTTCTTT,CASSEHSMNTEAFF
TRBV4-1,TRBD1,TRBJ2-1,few,TGCGCCAGCAGCCAAGTGACAGGGGTTAATGAGCAGTTCTTC,CASSQVTGVNEQFF
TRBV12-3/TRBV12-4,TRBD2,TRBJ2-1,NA,TGTGCCGGAACTAGCGGGGGGGGCCAGCAGTTCTTC,CAGTSGGGQQFF
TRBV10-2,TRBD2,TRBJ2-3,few,TGCGCCAGCAGTGAGTATGCGACTAGCGGGGCTGAAGTAACAGATACGCAGTATTTT,CASSEYATSGAEVTDTQYF
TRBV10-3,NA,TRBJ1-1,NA,TGTGCCATCAGCGGTCCCCCGGGAGTGAACACTGAAGCTTTCTTT,CAISGPPGVNTEAFF
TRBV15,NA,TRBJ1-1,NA,TGTGCCACCAGCAGAGATTTCGGGGGAACTGAAGCTTTCTTT,CATSRDFGGTEAFF
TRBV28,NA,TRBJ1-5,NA,TGTGCCAGCAGTTTACGACGGATATACAATCAGCCCCAGCATTTT,CASSLRRIYNQPQHF
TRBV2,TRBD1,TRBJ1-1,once,TGTGCCAGCAGGGGGACAGGGGGGAACACTGAAGCTTTCTTT,CASRGTGGNTEAFF
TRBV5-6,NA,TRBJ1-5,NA,TGTGCCAGCAGCTTTCAGGAGACGGGGGCGGGGACGCAGCCCCAGCATTTT,CASSFQETGAGTQPQHF
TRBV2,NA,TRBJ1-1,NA,TGTGCCAGCAGTCGACCCGGCGGGACTGAAGCTTTCTTT,CASSRPGGTEAFF
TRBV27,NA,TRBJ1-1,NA,TGTGCCAGCAGTTTAGCGTGGGGGATGAACACTGAAGCTTTCTTT,CASSLAWGMNTEAFF
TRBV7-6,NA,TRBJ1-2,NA,TGTGCCAGCAGCCCCACGGCGGCTAACTATGGCTACACCTTC,CASSPTAANYGYTF
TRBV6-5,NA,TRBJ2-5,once,TGTGCCAGCATCAGACACCTCCAAGAGACCCAGTACTTC,CASIRHLQETQYF
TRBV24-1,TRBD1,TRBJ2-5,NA,TGTGCCACCAGTGGGTCGACAGGGAAGGAAGAGACCCAGTACTTC,CATSGSTGKEETQYF
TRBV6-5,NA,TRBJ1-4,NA,TGTGCCAGCAGTTATTATTACGACGTCCAGGGGAAACTGTTTTTT,CASSYYYDVQGKLFF
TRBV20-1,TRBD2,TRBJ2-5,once,TGCAGTGCTAGTAGGTCTAGCGGAAAAGAGACCCAGTACTTC,CSASRSSGKETQYF
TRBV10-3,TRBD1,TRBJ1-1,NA,TGTGCCATCAGTGGGGGGACAGTGAACACTGAAGCTTTCTTT,CAISGGTVNTEAFF
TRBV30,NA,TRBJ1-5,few,TGTGCCTGGGCCCGGGACAAAGGGCCCCAGCATTTT,CAWARDKGPQHF
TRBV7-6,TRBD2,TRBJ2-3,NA,TGTGCCAGCAGCCGAAGGGCCGCAGGGGTATGGCGGGAGGGCTCCACAGATACGCAGTATTTT,CASSRRAAGVWREGSTDTQYF
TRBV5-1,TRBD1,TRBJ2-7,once,TGCGCCAGCAGCTTGGCTCCTGGGACAGGGAGGTACGAGCAGTACTTC,CASSLAPGTGRYEQYF
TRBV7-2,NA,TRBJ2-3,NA,TGTGCCAGCAGCCTTTTTATTGAGTCGAGGTATTTT,CASSLFIESRYF
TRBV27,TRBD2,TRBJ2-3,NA,TGTGCCAGCAGTCTAATCGGGGGGGTGAGCACAGATACGCAGTATTTT,CASSLIGGVSTDTQYF
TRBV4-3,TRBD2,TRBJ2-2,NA,TGCGCCAGCAGCCGGTTGCTAGCGGGGGGAAACACCGGGGAGCTGTTTTTT,CASSRLLAGGNTGELFF
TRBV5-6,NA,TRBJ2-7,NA,TGTGCCAGCAGCTTGGGACAGACCCCCTACGAGCAGTACTTC,CASSLGQTPYEQYF
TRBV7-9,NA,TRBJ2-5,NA,TGTGCCAGCAGCCCGGGACTTCAAGAGACCCAGTACTTC,CASSPGLQETQYF
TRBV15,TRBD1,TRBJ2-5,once,TGTGCCACCAGCAGCCGACAGGGCCGGACCCAGTACTTC,CATSSRQGRTQYF
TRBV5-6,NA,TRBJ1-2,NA,TGTGCCAGCAGCTCTTATACAGGGACACTAAACTATGGCTACACCTTC,CASSSYTGTLNYGYTF
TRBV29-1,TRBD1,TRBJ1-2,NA,TGCAGCGCGAGGACAGGAAGCTTTAACTATGGCTACACCTTC,CSARTGSFNYGYTF
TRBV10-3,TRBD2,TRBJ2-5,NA,TGTGCCATCAGTGAGTCTAGCGGGAGTGGGGAGACCCAGTACTTC,CAISESSGSGETQYF
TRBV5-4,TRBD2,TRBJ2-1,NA,TGTGCCAGCAGCTTGCGCGACTGGCGGGGGGGCCTCTACAATGAGCAGTTCTTC,CASSLRDWRGGLYNEQFF
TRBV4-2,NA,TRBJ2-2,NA,TGTGCCAGCAGCCACTTGCGGCAGGGAGCAAATACCGGGGAGCTGTTTTTT,CASSHLRQGANTGELFF
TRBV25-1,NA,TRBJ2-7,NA,TGTGCCAGCAGTGGGACGTTTTCCTACGAGCAGTACTTC,CASSGTFSYEQYF
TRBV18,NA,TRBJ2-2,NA,TGTGCCAGCTCACCAAGGCCTACAGGGATGAGTGGAACCGGGGAGCTGTTTTTT,CASSPRPTGMSGTGELFF
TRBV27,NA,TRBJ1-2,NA,TGTGCCAGCAGTCTAATGCTCACCGAGGACAAGAACTATGGCTACACCTTC,CASSLMLTEDKNYGYTF
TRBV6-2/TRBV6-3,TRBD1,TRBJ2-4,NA,TGTGCCAGCAGCTCCCCGGGACAGACATTACTAGCCAAAAACATTCAGTACTTC,CASSSPGQTLLAKNIQYF
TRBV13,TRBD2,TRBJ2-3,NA,TGTGCCAGCAGCTTAGCCCTTGGGCGGGGGGGATTCACAGATACGCAGTATTTT,CASSLALGRGGFTDTQYF
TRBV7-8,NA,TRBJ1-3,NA,TGTGCCAGCAGCCTTAGCCAGACTGGAAACACCATATATTTT,CASSLSQTGNTIYF
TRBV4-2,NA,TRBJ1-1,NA,TGTGCCAGCAGCCAAGACCCCGGATCGAACACTGAAGCTTTCTTT,CASSQDPGSNTEAFF